This T cell receptor beta chain was identified during a study of cytomegalovirus exposure and HLA in healthy donors. Study-wide points: Segments of the TCR beta V type were, in most cases, productive about 87% or about 30% of the time in an earlier analysis. A later analysis showed HLA-associated TCR beta chains outstripping equally common others in clonal expansion. There were several of the most significant clusters that appeared linked to common viral pathogens in a later analysis. Based on reports, TCR beta sequences accurately predicted HLA-A and HLA-B alleles for most subjects.

With 60 Vbeta and 13 Jbeta primers, the PCR was carried out. Sequenced by immunoSEQ multiplex PCR; TCRdb stores in-frame clones only, minus some. Of under 250,000 clones listed, around 85% are singletons. The V and J ends lost 4 bases and 7 bases respectively, with 7 bases between them. Germline V gene lookup returns CDR1 MNHNY and CDR2 SVGAGI (reference sequence). The length of the CDR3 is 12 residues. In the case of this clone: Antigen specificity is unknown.

This chain uses TRBV6-6 with TRBJ1-4; the D is unclear. This TCR derives from a human donor in good health. Material: PBMCs. CDR3 amino acids: CASSFTGEKLFF. The CDR3 nucleotides read TGTGCCAGCAGTTTCACGGGTGAAAAACTGTTTTTT.